The clone carrying this TCR beta chain was seen a few times. Its antigen is still unknown. These data are taken from a study of T cells in Graves' hyperthyroidism and ophthalmopathy. Regarding the study as a whole: Researchers report that a 13 V-J model separated ophthalmopathy from stable hyperthyroidism.

What was amplified from RNA transcripts were TCR beta CDR3 regions. TCR CDR3 regions were first amplified by RT-PCR with HTBI primers. MiXCR was run by TCRdb on the multiplex PCR reads, yielding one entry per CDR3 protein. The sample consists of about 380,000 distinct CDR3 sequences, about 15% of them appearing once. This CDR3 spans 12 amino acids. CDR1 MGHRA and CDR2 YSYEKL come from the germline V gene. V gave up 4 bases and J gave up 7 bases; unmatched junction bases: 4. For ophthalmopathy patients, the Clinical Activity Score was at least 3 and the NOSPECS grade at least 4; duration was under 3 months. Patients were excluded because of uncontrolled infection, other autoimmune disease, pregnancy or lactation. The PBMCs had their origin in 7.5 to 10 ml of fresh peripheral blood.

Sequencing input: blood. The chain combines TRBV4-1 with TRBJ2-7; 7 bases fit TRBD2. The TCR was taken from a young woman with Graves' ophthalmopathy. The CDR3 region has the DNA TGCGCCAGCAGCCGAGACGGGGGGGAGCAGTACTTC. Its translation: CASSRDGGEQYF.